Shown below are 10 T cell receptor beta chains from a single sample sequenced in a study of blood T cell repertoires in COVID-19 (dated by TCRdb to 2018 to 2020). The library was built by means of the immunoSEQ multiplex PCR assay. Drawn from immuneACCESS, this table holds only the in-frame rearrangements with V and J called that TCRdb kept. Clones are partly lost; checked studies trace under half to an unresolved V gene and leave the rest unexplained. This sample has roughly 180,000 clones in its table, and around 86% of those were observed once. Jointly, the top ten make up around 8.2% of the sample. Material: peripheral blood. All receptors come from a man in his fifties or sixties with acute or convalescent COVID-19.

V and J are TRBV18 and TRBJ1-2, with TRBD1 matching over 9 bases. This CDR3 contains 15 residues. The ends lost 3 bases at V and 2 bases at J; junction bases unmatched: 4. Looked up from germline, CDR1 is KGHSH and CDR2 is LQKENI. The CDR3: CASSPGTGPNYGYTF. The DNA for the CDR3 is TGTGCCAGCTCACCCGGGACAGGGCCGAACTATGGCTACACCTTC.

The chain links TRBV15 to TRBJ1-1; 9 bases match TRBD1. Germline V lookup: CDR1 LNHNV, CDR2 YYDKDF (reference sequence). J lost 0 bases, V lost 1 base, and 9 bases had no gene match. The CDR3 loop spans 18 amino acids. CDR3 sequence: CATSRVRDREIVNTEAFF. In DNA, the CDR3 is TGTGCCACCAGCAGAGTCCGGGACAGGGAAATCGTGAACACTGAAGCTTTCTTT.

J is TRBJ2-7 and V is TRBV4-2; 8 nucleotides line up with TRBD2. The V gene's germline CDR1 is LGHNA and CDR2 YNFKEQ. CDR3 length: 16 amino acids. The J segment lost 2 bases and the V segment lost 2 bases, leaving 8 bases of the junction unmatched. Here the CDR3 reads CASSQSPGGSTYEQYF. The CDR3 nucleotides are TGTGCCAGCAGCCAATCCCCGGGAGGGAGTACCTACGAGCAGTACTTC.

The chain couples TRBV5-1 to TRBJ1-3; D remains unclear. The CDR3 length is 15 residues. Germline CDR1 and CDR2: SGHRS and YFSETQ. Deletions cut 4 bases from V and 0 bases from J, with 11 bases between. The CDR3: CASSRTAASGNTIYF. In DNA form, the CDR3 reads TGCGCCAGCAGCCGAACAGCTGCCTCTGGAAACACCATATATTTT.

The chain employs TRBV18 and TRBJ1-1; maybe TRBD1 (6 bases). The CDR3 is 15 residues long. Per germline, CDR1 KGHSH and CDR2 LQKENI. V lost 1 base to trimming and J lost 3 bases, with 12 bases between them. The CDR3 coding sequence is TGTGCCAGCTCACCACGGCAGGGGAGCGACACTGAAGCTTTCTTT. Its translation is CASSPRQGSDTEAFF.

The chain links TRBV19 to TRBJ1-1; 8 bases align to TRBD1. The V segment lost 9 bases and the J segment 5 bases; nucleotides outside the gene matches: 8. The CDR3 is 13 amino acids. From germline, CDR1 is LNHDA and CDR2 SQIVND (reference sequence). CDR3 sequence (DNA): TGTGCCAGCGATCAGGGGGCAAGGACTGAAGCTTTCTTT. This sequence encodes CASDQGARTEAFF.

The V gene is TRBV29-1, the J gene TRBJ1-2, with 7 nucleotides matching TRBD1. Trimming took 6 bases from V and 3 from J; bases not matched to a gene: 7. Germline V gene lookup returns CDR1 SQVTM and CDR2 ANQGSEA. The CDR3 length is 13 residues. CDR3 DNA sequence: TGCAGCGTGAAAGACAGGGTCGACTATGGCTACACCTTC. This gives the protein CSVKDRVDYGYTF.

J is TRBJ1-4 and V is TRBV7-9, with a possible D match to TRBD1 (5 bases). Germline assignment: CDR1 SEHNR and CDR2 FQNEAQ (reference sequence). CDR3 length: 17 residues. Trimming took off 3 bases at V and 8 bases at J, with 22 bases between the two ends. CDR3 sequence reads: CASSLRPLGQGGEKLFF. As DNA, the CDR3 is TGTGCCAGCAGCTTGAGGCCCTTGGGGCAGGGTGGAGAAAAACTGTTTTTT.

The rearrangement uses TRBV28 and TRBJ2-3; TRBD1 aligns across 8 bases. Germline V gene sequence: CDR1 MDHEN, CDR2 SYDVKM. J gave up 2 bases and V 8 bases, and 6 bases lay outside the gene matches. This CDR3 contains 14 residues. The CDR3 DNA follows: TGTGCCAGCCAGGGGGCAGGGCCCACAGATACGCAGTATTTT. This codes for CASQGAGPTDTQYF.

A note on this clone: The junction departs from germline at one end; a sequencing error may be responsible. The CDR3, as DNA: TGTGCCAGCAGCTTACCTACAGGGACCCCGATGGATTTT. It is translated as CASSLPTGTPMDF. The chain joins TRBV7-2 to TRBJ1-5; maybe TRBD1 (6 bases). CDR3 length equals 13 residues. In germline, CDR1 is SGHTA, CDR2 FQGNSA.